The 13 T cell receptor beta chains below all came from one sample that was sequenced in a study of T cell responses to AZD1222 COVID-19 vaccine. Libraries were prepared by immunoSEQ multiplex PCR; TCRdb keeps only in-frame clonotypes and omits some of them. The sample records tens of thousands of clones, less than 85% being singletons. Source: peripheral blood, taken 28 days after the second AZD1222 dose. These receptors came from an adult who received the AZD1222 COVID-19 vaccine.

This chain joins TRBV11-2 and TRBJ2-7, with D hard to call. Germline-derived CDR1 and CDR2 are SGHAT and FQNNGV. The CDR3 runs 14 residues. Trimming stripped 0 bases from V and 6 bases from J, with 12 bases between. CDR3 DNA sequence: TGTGCCAGCAGCTTAGACCGGACGGGCCTCGAGCAGTACTTC. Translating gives CASSLDRTGLEQYF. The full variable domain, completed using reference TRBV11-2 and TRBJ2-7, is EAGVAQSPRYKIIEKRQSVAFWCNPISGHATLYWYQQILGQGPKLLIQFQNNGVVDDSQLPKDRFSAERLKGVDSTLKIQPAKLEDSAVYLCASSLDRTGLEQYFGPGTRLTVT.

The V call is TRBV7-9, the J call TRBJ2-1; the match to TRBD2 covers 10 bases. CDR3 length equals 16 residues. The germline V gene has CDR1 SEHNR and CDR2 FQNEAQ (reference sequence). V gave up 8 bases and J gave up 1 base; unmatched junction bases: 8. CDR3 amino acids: CASGESGRGSYNEQFF. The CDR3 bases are TGTGCCAGCGGTGAGAGCGGGAGGGGGTCCTACAATGAGCAGTTCTTC.

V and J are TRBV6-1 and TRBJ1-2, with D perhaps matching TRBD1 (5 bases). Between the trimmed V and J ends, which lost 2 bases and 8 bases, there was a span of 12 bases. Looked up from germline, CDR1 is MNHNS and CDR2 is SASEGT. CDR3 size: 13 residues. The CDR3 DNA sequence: TGTGCCAGCAGTGAAACACAGGTCTGGGGCTACACCTTC. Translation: CASSETQVWGYTF.

The CDR3 DNA follows: TGTGCCAGCAGCTTCGGGGTTGAAGCTTTCTTT. This translates into CASSFGVEAFF. V usage is TRBV5-4 and J usage is TRBJ1-1; D is undetermined. Trimming took 2 bases from V and 7 from J, leaving 6 bases between them. Germline V gives CDR1 SGHNT, CDR2 YYREEE (reference sequence). The CDR3 sequence is 11 residues long.

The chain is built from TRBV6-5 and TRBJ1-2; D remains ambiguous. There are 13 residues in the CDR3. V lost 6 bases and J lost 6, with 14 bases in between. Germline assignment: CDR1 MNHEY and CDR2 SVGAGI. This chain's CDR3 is CASRLSSGHGYTF. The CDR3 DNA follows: TGTGCCAGCAGGCTATCTTCGGGTCATGGCTACACCTTC.

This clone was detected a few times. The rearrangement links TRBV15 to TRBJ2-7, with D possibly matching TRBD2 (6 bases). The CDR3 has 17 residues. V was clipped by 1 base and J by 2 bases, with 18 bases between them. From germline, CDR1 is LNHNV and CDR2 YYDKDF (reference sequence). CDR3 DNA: TGTGCCACCAGCAGAGTCGCGAGGGTCGGACTAACCTACGAGCAGTACTTC. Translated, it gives CATSRVARVGLTYEQYF.

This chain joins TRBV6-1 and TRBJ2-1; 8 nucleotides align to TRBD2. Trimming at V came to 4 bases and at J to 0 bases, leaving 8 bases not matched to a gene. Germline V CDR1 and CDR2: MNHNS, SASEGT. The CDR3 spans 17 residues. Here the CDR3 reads CASSGTSGSASYNEQFF. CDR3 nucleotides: TGTGCCAGCAGTGGGACGAGCGGGAGTGCCTCCTACAATGAGCAGTTCTTC.

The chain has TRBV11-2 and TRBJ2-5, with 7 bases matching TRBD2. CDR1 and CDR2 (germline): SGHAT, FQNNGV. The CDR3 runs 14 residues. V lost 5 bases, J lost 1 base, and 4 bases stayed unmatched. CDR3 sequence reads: CASSESGIQETQYF. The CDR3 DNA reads TGTGCCAGCAGCGAAAGCGGGATCCAAGAGACCCAGTACTTC. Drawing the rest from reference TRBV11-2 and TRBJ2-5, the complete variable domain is EAGVAQSPRYKIIEKRQSVAFWCNPISGHATLYWYQQILGQGPKLLIQFQNNGVVDDSQLPKDRFSAERLKGVDSTLKIQPAKLEDSAVYLCASSESGIQETQYFGPGTRLLVL.

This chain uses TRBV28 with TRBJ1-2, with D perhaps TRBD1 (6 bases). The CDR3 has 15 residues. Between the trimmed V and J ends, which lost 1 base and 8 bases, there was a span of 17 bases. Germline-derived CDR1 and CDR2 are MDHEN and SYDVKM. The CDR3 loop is CASSLLQGTLRGYTF. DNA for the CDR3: TGTGCCAGCAGTTTATTGCAGGGGACCCTCCGGGGCTACACCTTC.

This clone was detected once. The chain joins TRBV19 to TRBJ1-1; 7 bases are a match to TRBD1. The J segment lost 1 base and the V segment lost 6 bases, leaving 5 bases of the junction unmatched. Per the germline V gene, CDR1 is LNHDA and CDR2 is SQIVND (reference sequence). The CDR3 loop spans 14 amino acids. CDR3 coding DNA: TGTGCCAGTAGCAAGGACAGGAGGAACACTGAAGCTTTCTTT. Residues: CASSKDRRNTEAFF.

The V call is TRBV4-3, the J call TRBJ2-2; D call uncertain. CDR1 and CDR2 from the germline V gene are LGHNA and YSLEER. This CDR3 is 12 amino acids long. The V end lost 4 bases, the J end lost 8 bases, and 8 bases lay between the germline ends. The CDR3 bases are TGCGCCAGCAGCCCAGGCGTAGGGGAGCTGTTTTTT. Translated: CASSPGVGELFF.

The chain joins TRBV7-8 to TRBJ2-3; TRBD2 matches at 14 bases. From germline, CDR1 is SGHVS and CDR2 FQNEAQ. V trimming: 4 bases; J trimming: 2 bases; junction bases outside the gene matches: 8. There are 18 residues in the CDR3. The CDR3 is CASSSGTSGGTYTDTQYF. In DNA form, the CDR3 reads TGTGCCAGCAGCTCCGGGACTAGCGGGGGCACATACACAGATACGCAGTATTTT.

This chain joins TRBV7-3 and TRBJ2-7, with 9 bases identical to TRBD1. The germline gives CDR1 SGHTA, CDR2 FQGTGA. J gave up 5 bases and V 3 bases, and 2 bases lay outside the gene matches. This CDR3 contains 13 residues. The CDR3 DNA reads TGTGCCAGCAGCTTCGGACAGGGGAACGAGCAGTACTTC. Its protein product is CASSFGQGNEQYF.